This T cell receptor (beta chain) is drawn from a study of post-analysis software for immune sequencing data. Study summary: Clinical courses comprised relapsing-remitting, secondary progressive and progressive-relapsing multiple sclerosis. Study outcomes and limitations: TRBV5-6, TRBV5-1 and TRBV20-1 were among a few TRBV segments more frequent in patients than controls.

As concerns this clonotype: What it recognizes is unknown.

TCR beta libraries were prepared from cDNA with unique molecular identifiers. TCRdb analysed the PCR reads with MiXCR anew, one entry per CDR3 protein. This table holds 650,000 to 850,000 distinct CDR3 sequences, around 46% found once. In germline, CDR1 is LNHNV, CDR2 YYDKDF (reference sequence). The CDR3 is 16 residues long. The V gene lost 0 bases and the J gene lost 2 bases, with 14 bases spanning the gap. The clonotype was recovered from a girl under 18 with multiple sclerosis. The specimen sequenced was blood. V usage is TRBV15 and J usage is TRBJ2-7, with D perhaps matching TRBD1 or TRBD2 (6 bases each). CDR3 in DNA: TGTGCCACCAGCAGAGATAGCCCGGGGGCTACCTACGAGCAGTACTTC. Translation gives CATSRDSPGATYEQYF.